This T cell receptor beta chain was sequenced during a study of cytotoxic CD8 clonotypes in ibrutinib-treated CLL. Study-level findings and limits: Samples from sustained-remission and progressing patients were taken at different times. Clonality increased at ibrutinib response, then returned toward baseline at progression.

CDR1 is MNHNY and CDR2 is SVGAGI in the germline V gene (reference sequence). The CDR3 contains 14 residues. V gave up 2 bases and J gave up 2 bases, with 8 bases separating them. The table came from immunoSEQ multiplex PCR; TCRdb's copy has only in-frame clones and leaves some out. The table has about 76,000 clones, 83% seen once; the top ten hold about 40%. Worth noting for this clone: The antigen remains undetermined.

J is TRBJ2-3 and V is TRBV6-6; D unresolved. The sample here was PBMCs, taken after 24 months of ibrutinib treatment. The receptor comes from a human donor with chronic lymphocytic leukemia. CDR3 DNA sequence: TGTGCCAGCAGTTACATGAGAGACACAGATACGCAGTATTTT. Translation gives CASSYMRDTDTQYF.